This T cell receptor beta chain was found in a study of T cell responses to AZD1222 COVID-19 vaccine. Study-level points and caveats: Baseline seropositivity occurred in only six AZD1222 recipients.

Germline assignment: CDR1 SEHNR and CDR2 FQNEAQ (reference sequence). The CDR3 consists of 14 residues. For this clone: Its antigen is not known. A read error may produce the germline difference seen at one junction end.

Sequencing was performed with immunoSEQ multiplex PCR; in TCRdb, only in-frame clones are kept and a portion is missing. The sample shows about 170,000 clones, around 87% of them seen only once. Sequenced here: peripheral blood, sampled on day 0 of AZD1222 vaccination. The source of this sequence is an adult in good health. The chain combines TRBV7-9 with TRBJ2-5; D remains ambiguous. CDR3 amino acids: CASSLGHSQETQYF. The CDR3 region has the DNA TGTGCCAGCAGTTTAGGTCACAGCCAAGAGACCCAGTACTTC.